Detailed here is one TCR beta chain. Germline CDR1 DFQATT, CDR2 SNEGSKA (reference sequence). The CDR3 sequence is 18 residues long. These data originate in a study of T cells expressing NK-cell markers. After re-calling the 5' RACE reads, TCRdb lists one entry per CDR3 protein, DNA absent. Its table lists about 440,000 distinct CDR3 sequences. The source is a woman aged 18 to 75 in good health. This chain links TRBV20-1 with TRBJ2-3; TCRdb calls TRBD2, which cannot be checked without DNA. Material: blood T cells: a sorted CD56 or NKG2C T cell subset, CD4+ or CD8+ T cells, or bulk PBMC T cells (not recorded which). Here the CDR3 reads CSAPDFSGGPEVTDTQYF.